These T cell receptor beta chains were read from a single sample in a study of human T cells and chemical hapten exposure. TCRdb recomputed calls from the RACE reads with MiXCR, one row per CDR3 protein. The sample has over 11,000 distinct CDR3 sequences, about 16% seen once; the top ten hold around 7.2%. This material consisted of whole blood, taken in connection with sensitization to the hapten diphenylcyclopropenone (DPC). The receptors here all came from a woman aged 30 to 39 with alopecia areata. Some clones in this sample may be carry-over from other donors' samples. Both conserved end residues are part of each CDR3. The D gene is left open where the match is weak. Rows may omit the clone size; those that give it use once, few, many or a size class.

>many|NA|TRBV2|TRBJ2-1
TGTGCCAGCAGTCGGAGACCCCCGGAGCAGTTCTTC
CASSRRPPEQFF
>many|TRBD1|TRBV5-1|TRBJ2-1
TGCGCCAGCAGCCTGCGACAGGGTTCCTACAATGAGCAGTTCTTC
CASSLRQGSYNEQFF
>few|NA|TRBV6-6|TRBJ2-5
TGTGCCAGCGGAAACAGGGCTGAGACCCAGTACTTC
CASGNRAETQYF
>medium-sized|NA|TRBV20-1|TRBJ1-6
TGCAGTGCTAGAGGTGCTCCAGCGGGGGTTTCACCCCTCCACTTT
CSARGAPAGVSPLHF
>NA|NA|TRBV7-9|TRBJ2-4
TGTGCCAGCAGCTTAGCGGAGAAAAACATTCAGTACTTC
CASSLAEKNIQYF
>medium-sized|NA|TRBV20-1|TRBJ1-5
TGCAGTGCTAGTACGGAGTATAGCAATCAGCCCCAGCATTTT
CSASTEYSNQPQHF
>many|NA|TRBV5-8|TRBJ1-6
TGTGCCAGCAGCTTTTTGAGCTCCTATAATTCACCCCTCCACTTT
CASSFLSSYNSPLHF
>NA|TRBD1|TRBV29-1|TRBJ2-3
TGCAGCGTTGAATCAAATAATTTGGGTACAGGGGGCACAGATACGCAGTATTTT
CSVESNNLGTGGTDTQYF
>many|NA|TRBV5-1|TRBJ2-2
TGCGCCAGCAGCCCCCTGCTCGGGGAGCTGTTTTTT
CASSPLLGELFF
>NA|NA|TRBV10-3|TRBJ1-3
TGTGCCATCAGTCCTGGACGGACCTCTGGAAACACCATATATTTT
CAISPGRTSGNTIYF
>many|NA|TRBV20-1|TRBJ1-6
TGCAGTGCTGGCTCGGGGAATTCACCCCTCCACTTT
CSAGSGNSPLHF
>medium-sized|NA|TRBV6-2/TRBV6-3|TRBJ2-1
TGTGCCAGCAGTACCCCCCCAGGGTCCTACAATGAGCAGTTCTTC
CASSTPPGSYNEQFF
>medium-sized|NA|TRBV29-1|TRBJ1-2
TGCAGCGTTGAGTGGATGGAAGGCGGTAACTATGGCTACACCTTC
CSVEWMEGGNYGYTF
>NA|TRBD2|TRBV7-6|TRBJ2-2
TGTGCCAGCAGCTTAGGAGCGGGAGGGCCAGGAGGCGGGGAGCTGTTTTTT
CASSLGAGGPGGGELFF
>many|NA|TRBV20-1|TRBJ2-1
TGCAGTGCTAGAGAATACAATGAGCAGTTCTTC
CSAREYNEQFF
>many|NA|TRBV6-6|TRBJ2-3
TGTGCCAGCAGCCTACCGGGTTCCACAGATACGCAGTATTTT
CASSLPGSTDTQYF
>once|NA|TRBV12-3/TRBV12-4|TRBJ1-1
TGTGCCAGCAGAGTGAAGAACACTGAAGCTTTCTTT
CASRVKNTEAFF
>NA|NA|TRBV10-2|TRBJ2-3
TGCGCCAGCAGTTTGACAGAAGATACGCAGTATTTT
CASSLTEDTQYF
>medium-sized|NA|TRBV6-2/TRBV6-3|TRBJ2-3
TGTGCCAGCGGACGGGCAGTCCTTCGAGACACAGATACGCAGTATTTT
CASGRAVLRDTDTQYF
>few|NA|TRBV6-6|TRBJ2-1
TGTGCCAGCAGTTCCCGGGGACGTTATGAGCAGTTCTTC
CASSSRGRYEQFF
>many|NA|TRBV2|TRBJ2-1
TGTGCCAGCAGTGAGGCCTATAGGCCCTACAATGAGCAGTTCTTC
CASSEAYRPYNEQFF
>many|NA|TRBV29-1|TRBJ1-1
TGCAGCGTTGATCTAGGGGGGCTGAACACTGAAGCTTTCTTT
CSVDLGGLNTEAFF
>many|NA|TRBV12-3/TRBV12-4|TRBJ2-1
TGTGCCAGCAGTTTTTTAGGAGAGGCGGGGGCTCGTGAGCAGTTCTTC
CASSFLGEAGAREQFF
>NA|NA|TRBV12-3/TRBV12-4|TRBJ2-4
TGTGCCAGCAGCATATTGCGGAACATTCAGTACTTC
CASSILRNIQYF
>many|TRBD2|TRBV2|TRBJ2-3
TGTGCCAGCAGCGATTTGGGACTAGCGGGAGTCGGTACGCAGTATTTT
CASSDLGLAGVGTQYF
>many|NA|TRBV28|TRBJ1-2
TGTGCCAGCAGTTTACAATATGGCTACACCTTC
CASSLQYGYTF
>medium-sized|NA|TRBV4-3|TRBJ2-3
TGCGCCAGCAGCCAAGATTTAGGCACAGATACGCAGTATTTT
CASSQDLGTDTQYF
>many|NA|TRBV21-1|TRBJ2-4
TGTGCCAGCAACTCACTAGCGGGAGGGCCCGTCAAAAACATTCAGTACTTC
CASNSLAGGPVKNIQYF
>many|TRBD1|TRBV7-9|TRBJ1-2
TGTGCCAGCAGCTTAGGACCGGGACAGGGTGTAAATGGCTACACCTTC
CASSLGPGQGVNGYTF
>NA|TRBD2|TRBV7-2|TRBJ2-3
TGTGCCAGCAGCTTAGGCCTAGCGGGCCTTGGCACAGATACGCAGTATTTT
CASSLGLAGLGTDTQYF
>few|NA|TRBV7-9|TRBJ1-3
TGTGCCAGCAGCTTAGGCGCAGGCTTGGACACCATATATTTT
CASSLGAGLDTIYF
>many|NA|TRBV20-1|TRBJ2-3
TGCAGTGCCCTTAATCGCCCCCCCGCTAGCACAGATACGCAGTATTTT
CSALNRPPASTDTQYF
>many|NA|TRBV5-1|TRBJ2-2
TGCGGCAGCCGGTTCGACACCGGGGAGCTGTTTTTT
CGSRFDTGELFF
>few|NA|TRBV7-6|TRBJ1-6
TGTGCCAGCAGCCCATCGACAGGCGGGATGTATTCACCCCTCCACTTT
CASSPSTGGMYSPLHF
>medium-sized|NA|TRBV28|TRBJ2-2
TGTGCCAGCAGTTTCGGTGGACTACCAAACACCGGGGAGCTGTTTTTT
CASSFGGLPNTGELFF
>many|NA|TRBV27|TRBJ2-7
TGTGCCAGCAGTTTTTTAGGGGACGCGGGCGAGCAGTACTTC
CASSFLGDAGEQYF
>medium-sized|NA|TRBV20-1|TRBJ1-6
TGCAGTGCTAGCCGAGGGATTATGGGCTCACCCCTCCACTTT
CSASRGIMGSPLHF
>many|TRBD1|TRBV30|TRBJ1-5
TGTGCCTGGAGTCTAACAGGGGTTGAGCCCCAGCATTTT
CAWSLTGVEPQHF
>medium-sized|NA|TRBV18|TRBJ1-1
TGTGCCAGCTCACCATTGGGTGGCACTGAAGCTTTCTTT
CASSPLGGTEAFF
>many|NA|TRBV18|TRBJ1-1
TGTGCCAGCTCACCGAAGAACACTGAAGCTTTCTTT
CASSPKNTEAFF
>medium-sized|TRBD1|TRBV3-1|TRBJ2-7
TGTGCCAGCAGGAATACCGGGACAGGTTTTGGGCAGTACTTC
CASRNTGTGFGQYF
>NA|NA|TRBV28|TRBJ1-4
TGTGCCAGCAGTTGGGTCTTGGACAAACTGTTTTTT
CASSWVLDKLFF
>many|NA|TRBV6-6|TRBJ2-1
TGTGCCAGCAGTTACTACAGCCCCTCCTACAATGAGCAGTTCTTC
CASSYYSPSYNEQFF
>many|TRBD1|TRBV2|TRBJ1-5
TGTGCCAGCAACGGACAGGCGGCTAGCAATCAGCCCCAGCATTTT
CASNGQAASNQPQHF
>many|NA|TRBV5-1|TRBJ1-1
TGCGCCAGCAGCTCAATTGTGGCCGATGAAGCTTTCTTT
CASSSIVADEAFF
>many|TRBD2|TRBV20-1|TRBJ2-5
TGCAGTGTCCCGACTAGCGACCAAGAGACCCAGTACTTC
CSVPTSDQETQYF
>many|NA|TRBV28|TRBJ2-5
TGTGCCAGCAGTTTAACGGAGACCCAGTACTTC
CASSLTETQYF
>medium-sized|NA|TRBV30|TRBJ2-2
TGTGCCTGGACAGGGGAAAACACCGGGGAGCTGTTTTTT
CAWTGENTGELFF
>many|NA|TRBV12-5|TRBJ2-3
TGTGCTAGTGGTTTGGAGACTAGCACAGATACGCAGTATTTT
CASGLETSTDTQYF